The rows below give T cell receptor beta chains drawn from one sample of a study of blood T cells in healthy people across ages. TCRdb ran MiXCR on the 5' RACE reads and lists one entry per CDR3 protein. The sample comprises about 1 million distinct CDR3 sequences, over 35% of which are singletons, and approximately 17% rests with the top ten. Sequencing was done on a sample of blood. The source is a woman in her sixties or seventies in good health. The CDR3 runs from the conserved cysteine through the conserved F or W. Fields, in order: CDR3 length, clone size, J gene, V gene, D gene, CDR3 DNA, CDR3 protein. D genes are given only for firm matches. Clone size is not always given. Where it is, it says once, few, many or a class for expanded clones.

>14|many|TRBJ2-7|TRBV9|.
TGTGCCAGCAGCCCTGCCTACCGGGGAGGCGAGCAGTACTTC
CASSPAYRGGEQYF
>15|few|TRBJ2-1|TRBV11-2|.
TGTGCCAGCAGCTCCGGGCCCCCCCTATACAATGAGCAGTTCTTC
CASSSGPPLYNEQFF
>13|many|TRBJ2-3|TRBV12-3/TRBV12-4|.
TGTGCCAGCAGTTACGGAGTCACAGATACGCAGTATTTT
CASSYGVTDTQYF
>13|.|TRBJ2-7|TRBV25-1|.
TGTGCCACCACACCGGACAGTATTTACGAGCAGTACTTC
CATTPDSIYEQYF
>14|.|TRBJ2-7|TRBV7-9|.
TGTGCCAGCCGCTTAGAGGCTAGCTTCTACGAGCAGTACTTC
CASRLEASFYEQYF
>17|.|TRBJ2-2|TRBV27|.
TGTGCCAGCAGTTTAAGGGGGAGGAACTTGGGCACCGGGGAGCTGTTTTTT
CASSLRGRNLGTGELFF
>15|.|TRBJ2-1|TRBV7-9|.
TGTGCCAGCAGCTTGCCACGGGTTGGGTTCAATGAGCAGTTCTTC
CASSLPRVGFNEQFF
>14|.|TRBJ1-1|TRBV5-6|.
TGTGCCAGCAGCTTTACAGGACATAGCACTGAAGCTTTCTTT
CASSFTGHSTEAFF
>15|.|TRBJ2-1|TRBV3-1|.
TGTGCCAGCAGCCAAGTTCAGGTACGAAACAATGAGCAGTTCTTC
CASSQVQVRNNEQFF
>14|few|TRBJ2-7|TRBV9|TRBD1
TGTGCCAGCAGCCCCCGACAGGGTTCAGGCGAGCAGTACTTC
CASSPRQGSGEQYF
>13|.|TRBJ2-7|TRBV9|.
TGTGCCAGCAGCGTAGGATACTACAATGAGCAGTACTTC
CASSVGYYNEQYF
>15|few|TRBJ2-7|TRBV6-5|TRBD1
TGTGCCAGCAGTTCGGGTAGACAGGGAGTCTACGAGCAGTACTTC
CASSSGRQGVYEQYF
>14|.|TRBJ2-5|TRBV11-2|.
TGTGCCAGCAGCTTAGATCCTAGCGTTGAGACCCAGTACTTC
CASSLDPSVETQYF
>14|.|TRBJ2-1|TRBV12-5|.
TGTGCTAGTGGTTTGGACACCTTTTACAATGAGCAGTTCTTC
CASGLDTFYNEQFF
>16|few|TRBJ1-2|TRBV20-1|.
TGCAGTGCTAGAGATTGGAGACGGACTCTTAACTATGGCTACACCTTC
CSARDWRRTLNYGYTF
>15|.|TRBJ2-1|TRBV20-1|TRBD2
TGCAGTGCTAGACCCCTGAGGAGTAGCGGGGAGACCCAGTTCTTC
CSARPLRSSGETQFF
>16|few|TRBJ2-7|TRBV12-3/TRBV12-4|TRBD2
TGTGCCAGCAGTCCTGGGACTAGCGGGGGAACCTACGAGCAGTACTTC
CASSPGTSGGTYEQYF
>16|.|TRBJ2-3|TRBV6-2/TRBV6-3|TRBD2
TGTGCCAGCAGTTACGGACTAGCAGCTAGCACAGATACGCAGTATTTT
CASSYGLAASTDTQYF
>16|.|TRBJ2-3|TRBV4-1|TRBD2
TGCGCCGCAGCGGAAGCCTTAGCGGGAGGCACAGATACGCAGTATTTT
CAAAEALAGGTDTQYF
>14|once|TRBJ2-7|TRBV5-6|TRBD1
TGTGCCAGCAGCCCAGGTTACAGGGGCTACGAGCAGTACTTC
CASSPGYRGYEQYF
>14|once|TRBJ2-3|TRBV5-1|.
TGCGCCAGCAGCCCCGTGGATAGCACAGATACGCAGTATTTT
CASSPVDSTDTQYF
>16|.|TRBJ2-5|TRBV3-1|TRBD1
TGTGCCAGCAGCCAACCATGGGACAGGGGCCAAGAGACCCAGTACTTC
CASSQPWDRGQETQYF
>15|.|TRBJ2-7|TRBV6-6|.
TGTGCCAGCAACAGCACGGGACTTTCCTTCCACGAGCAGTACTTC
CASNSTGLSFHEQYF
>14|once|TRBJ2-5|TRBV3-1|TRBD2
TGTGCCAGCAGCCATAGAGCTAGCGGGGAGACCCAGTACTTC
CASSHRASGETQYF
>15|.|TRBJ1-1|TRBV5-6|.
TGTGCCAGCAGCAAGTACAGGGCCTCAGTCACTGAAGCTTTCTTT
CASSKYRASVTEAFF
>16|.|TRBJ2-5|TRBV7-8|TRBD2
TGTGCCAGCAGCTTGGTTGGGACTAGCGGGAGTGAGACCCAGTACTTC
CASSLVGTSGSETQYF
>16|.|TRBJ2-1|TRBV25-1|TRBD2
TGTGCCAGCGTGGGGGTACGGGGGGAGAAGGTAAATGAGCAGTTCTTC
CASVGVRGEKVNEQFF
>14|.|TRBJ2-2|TRBV6-8|.
TGTGCCAGCAGTCCCACCGGGACCACCGGGGAGCTGTTTTTT
CASSPTGTTGELFF
>16|.|TRBJ1-4|TRBV6-5|.
TGTGCCAGCAGTCAACGAACGGGACTCTTCAATGAAAAACTGTTTTTT
CASSQRTGLFNEKLFF
>17|.|TRBJ2-3|TRBV2|TRBD2
TGTGCCAGCAGTTCCTTAGGACACGGACTAGGCACAGATACGCAGTATTTT
CASSSLGHGLGTDTQYF
>17|.|TRBJ2-5|TRBV6-1|TRBD2
TGTGCCAGCAGCCTTCGAAGGACTAGCGGGAATTACAATGAGCAGTACTTC
CASSLRRTSGNYNEQYF
>13|many|TRBJ2-5|TRBV3-1|.
TGTGCCAGCAGCCAAGTCGGAAGAGAGACCCAGTACTTC
CASSQVGRETQYF
>17|.|TRBJ2-1|TRBV9|TRBD2
TGTGCCAGCAGCGTAGATCTTCTGGTAGCGGGGCACAATGAGCAGTTCTTC
CASSVDLLVAGHNEQFF
>14|.|TRBJ2-5|TRBV7-3|TRBD1
TGTGCCAGCAGCGAACAGGGGTACCAAGAGACCCAGTACTTC
CASSEQGYQETQYF
>16|.|TRBJ2-1|TRBV3-1|TRBD2
TGTGCCAGCAGCCAAGGCGACGGGAGGGCCGTGAATGAGCAGTTCTTC
CASSQGDGRAVNEQFF
>14|many|TRBJ2-7|TRBV10-3|TRBD2
TGTGCCATCAGTGAGATCCCAGCGGGAGAGGGGGAGTACTTC
CAISEIPAGEGEYF
>14|few|TRBJ1-1|TRBV25-1|.
TGTGCCAGCAGACTACCCGGGGAGAACACTGAAGCTTTCTTT
CASRLPGENTEAFF